These T cell receptor beta chains were read from a single sample in a study of blood T cell repertoires in COVID-19. The repertoire was sequenced with immunoSEQ multiplex PCR; TCRdb's copy has only in-frame clones and lacks some. This table holds about 240,000 clones, 88% found once. The sequencing input was peripheral blood. The receptors originated from a woman in her forties who had recovered from COVID-19. The CDR3 runs from the conserved cysteine through the conserved F or W. The D gene is left open where the match is weak.

v_gene,j_gene,d_gene,CDR3nt,CDR3aa
TRBV27,TRBJ2-6,TRBD2,TGTGCCAGCGCCAGTTGGGGGGGGGACAACGTCCTGACTTTC,CASASWGGDNVLTF
TRBV9,TRBJ2-7,TRBD2,TGTGCCAGCAGCGTCAGCGGGGGAAGCTCCTACGAGCAGTACTTC,CASSVSGGSSYEQYF
TRBV5-3,TRBJ2-2,TRBD2,TGTGCCAGAAGCGTAACTAGCGGGGGACCGAACACCGGGGAGCTGTTTTTT,CARSVTSGGPNTGELFF
TRBV3-1/TRBV3-2,TRBJ2-3,-,TGTGCCAGCAGCCACCGAGGAGGGTTTGGAACAGATACGCAGTATTTT,CASSHRGGFGTDTQYF
TRBV27,TRBJ1-2,-,TGTGCCAGCGGTGTCCCGGGGGGGCATGGGGTCTATGGCTACACCTTC,CASGVPGGHGVYGYTF
TRBV20-1,TRBJ2-3,-,TGCAGTGCTAGTATCGGCACAGATACGCAGTATTTT,CSASIGTDTQYF
TRBV15,TRBJ1-1,-,TGTGCCACCAGAGGGGGGAACACTGAAGCTTTCTTT,CATRGGNTEAFF
TRBV6-5,TRBJ1-2,-,TGTGCCAGCAGTTTCGGACAGCTCTATGGCTACACCTTC,CASSFGQLYGYTF
TRBV30,TRBJ2-2,-,TGTGCCTCCGCCCCGGGCGGGTACACCGGGGAGCTGTTTTTT,CASAPGGYTGELFF
TRBV7-2,TRBJ1-1,TRBD1,TGTGCCAGCAGCTTAGGGCTCGGCGGGACAGGGCACACTGAAGCTTTCTTT,CASSLGLGGTGHTEAFF
TRBV9,TRBJ2-3,TRBD2,TGTGCCAGCAGCCCAAGAGGACTAGCATCAGATACGCAGTATTTT,CASSPRGLASDTQYF
TRBV7-2,TRBJ1-2,TRBD1,TGTGCCAGCAGCCCGGGACAGGGGTCGTTCTATGGCTACACCTTC,CASSPGQGSFYGYTF